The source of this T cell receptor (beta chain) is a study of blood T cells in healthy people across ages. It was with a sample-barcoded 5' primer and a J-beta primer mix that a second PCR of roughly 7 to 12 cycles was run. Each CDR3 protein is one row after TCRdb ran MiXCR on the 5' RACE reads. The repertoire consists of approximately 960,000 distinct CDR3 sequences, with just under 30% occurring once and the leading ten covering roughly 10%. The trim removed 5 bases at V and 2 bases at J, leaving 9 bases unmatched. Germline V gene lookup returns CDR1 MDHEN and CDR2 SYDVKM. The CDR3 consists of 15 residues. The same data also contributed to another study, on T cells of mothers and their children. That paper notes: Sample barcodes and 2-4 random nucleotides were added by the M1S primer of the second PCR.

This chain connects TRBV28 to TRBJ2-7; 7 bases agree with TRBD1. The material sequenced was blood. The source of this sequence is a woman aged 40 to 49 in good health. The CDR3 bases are TGTGCCAGCAGTCGGGAACAGGGGAAGACCTACGAGCAGTACTTC. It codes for CASSREQGKTYEQYF.